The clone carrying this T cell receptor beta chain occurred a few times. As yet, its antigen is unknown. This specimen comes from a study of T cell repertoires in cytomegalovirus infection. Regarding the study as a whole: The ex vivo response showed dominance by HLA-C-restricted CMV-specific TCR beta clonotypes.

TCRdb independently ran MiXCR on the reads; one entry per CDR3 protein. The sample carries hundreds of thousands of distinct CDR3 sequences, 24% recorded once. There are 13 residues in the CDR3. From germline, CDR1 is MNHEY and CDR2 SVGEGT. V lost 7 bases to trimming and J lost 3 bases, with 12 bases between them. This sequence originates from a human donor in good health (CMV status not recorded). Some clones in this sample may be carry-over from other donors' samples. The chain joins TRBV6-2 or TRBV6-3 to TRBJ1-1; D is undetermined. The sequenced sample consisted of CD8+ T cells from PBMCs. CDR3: CASIELGDTEAFF. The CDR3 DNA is TGTGCCAGCATTGAGCTCGGCGACACTGAAGCTTTCTTT.